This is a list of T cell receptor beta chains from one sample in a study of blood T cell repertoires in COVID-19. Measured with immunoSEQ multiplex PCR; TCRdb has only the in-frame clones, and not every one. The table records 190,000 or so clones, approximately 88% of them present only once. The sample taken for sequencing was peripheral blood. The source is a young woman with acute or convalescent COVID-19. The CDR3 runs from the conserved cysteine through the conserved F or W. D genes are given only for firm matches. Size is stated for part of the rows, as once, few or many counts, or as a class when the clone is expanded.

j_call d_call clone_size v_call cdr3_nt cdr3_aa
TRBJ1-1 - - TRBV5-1 TGCGCCAGCAGCCCCGGGACAAGGAACGTGGCTTTCTTT CASSPGTRNVAFF
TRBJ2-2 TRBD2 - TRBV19 TGTGCCAGTAGTGGCCCCGGGACTCAAGAGCGGGGAAGACTGTTTTTT CASSGPGTQERGRLFF
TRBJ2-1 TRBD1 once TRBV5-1 TGCGCCAGCAGGCCCCAGGGGGCAGACGATGAGCAGTTCTTC CASRPQGADDEQFF
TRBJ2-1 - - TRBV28 TGTGCCAGCAGTTTATCCAGGAGCGGGTCCTACAATGAGCAGTTCTTC CASSLSRSGSYNEQFF
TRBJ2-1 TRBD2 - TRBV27 TGTGCCAGCAGTTTAGCGGGAGGGCCATACAATGAGCAGTTCTTC CASSLAGGPYNEQFF
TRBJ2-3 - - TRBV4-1 TGCGCCAGCAGGGGTAGCGGCACAGATACGCAGTATTTT CASRGSGTDTQYF
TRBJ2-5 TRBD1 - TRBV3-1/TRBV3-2 TGTGCCAGCAGCCAGAGGGGGCTGGAGACCCAGTACTTC CASSQRGLETQYF
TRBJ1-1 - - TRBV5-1 TGCGCCAGCAGCTTAACACCAAACACTGAAGCTTTCTTT CASSLTPNTEAFF
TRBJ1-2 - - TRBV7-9 TGTGCCAGCAGCTTTTCTCGTGCAGGGTATGGCTACACCTTC CASSFSRAGYGYTF
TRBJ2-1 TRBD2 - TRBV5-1 TGCGCCAGCAGCTTAACTTCGCGGGAGGTAAATGAGCAGTTCTTC CASSLTSREVNEQFF
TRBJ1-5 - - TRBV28 TGTGCCAGCAGCCTAACCCGGGGGTGGATGGATTTT CASSLTRGWMDF
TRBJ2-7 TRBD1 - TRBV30 TGTGCCTGGAACAGGGGCTTCTACGAGCAGTACTTC CAWNRGFYEQYF
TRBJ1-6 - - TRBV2 TGTGCCAGCACGGGAGGGTTGAGCTCCTATAATTCACCCCTCCACTTT CASTGGLSSYNSPLHF
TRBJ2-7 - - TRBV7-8 TGTGCCAGCAGCTTTGGGGGAGGGGGCGAGCAGTACTTC CASSFGGGGEQYF